This T cell receptor beta chain was profiled in a study of cytomegalovirus exposure and HLA in healthy donors. A multiplex PCR was run with 60 Vbeta primers and 13 Jbeta primers. Assay used: immunoSEQ multiplex PCR; TCRdb lists only in-frame clones, some missing. Of some 140,000 clones in the sample, over 60% were seen once. As to this clone: Its antigen is unidentified.

The V gene's germline CDR1 is MNHNS and CDR2 SASEGT. V was clipped by 2 bases and J by 4 bases, with 8 bases between them. The CDR3 extends over 13 amino acids. Study-wide results and limits: CMV serostatus alone was available as immune exposure information. As was reported, the HLA-A and HLA-B alleles of most subjects were accurately predicted from TCR beta sequences.

Sample: PBMCs. This sequence originates from a middle-aged woman in good health and CMV-seronegative. The chain recombines TRBV6-1 with TRBJ1-1; D not resolved. As DNA, the CDR3 is TGTGCCAGCAGTGAAACGAGAATCACTGAAGCTTTCTTT. Protein product: CASSETRITEAFF.